This T cell receptor (beta chain) was profiled in a study of blood T cells in healthy people across ages. Per the germline V gene, CDR1 is DFQATT and CDR2 is SNEGSKA (reference sequence). This CDR3 is built from 15 residues. Study conclusions and caveats: As naive T cell percentage varied, TCR beta diversity correlated strongly with it.

A second about 6 to 12 cycle PCR used barcoded and J-beta primers. TCRdb processed the 5' RACE reads anew with MiXCR; each CDR3 protein has one entry. The sample consists of over 450,000 distinct CDR3 sequences, under 30% of them appearing once. For this clonotype: Its specificity is not known. One end of the junction is discordant with germline, which a read error may explain.

The same data also went into a second study, on T cells of mothers and their children. That paper adds: Detection yielded no persistent microchimeric T cell clones.

The V and J genes are TRBV20-1 and TRBJ1-2, with 9 bases matching TRBD1. The sequenced sample was blood. The sequence derives from a boy between 10 and 17 years old in good health. The chain's CDR3 is CSAQGQGEGVGGHTF. For the CDR3, the DNA is TGCAGTGCACAGGGACAGGGTGAGGGTGTAGGTGGCCACACCTTC.